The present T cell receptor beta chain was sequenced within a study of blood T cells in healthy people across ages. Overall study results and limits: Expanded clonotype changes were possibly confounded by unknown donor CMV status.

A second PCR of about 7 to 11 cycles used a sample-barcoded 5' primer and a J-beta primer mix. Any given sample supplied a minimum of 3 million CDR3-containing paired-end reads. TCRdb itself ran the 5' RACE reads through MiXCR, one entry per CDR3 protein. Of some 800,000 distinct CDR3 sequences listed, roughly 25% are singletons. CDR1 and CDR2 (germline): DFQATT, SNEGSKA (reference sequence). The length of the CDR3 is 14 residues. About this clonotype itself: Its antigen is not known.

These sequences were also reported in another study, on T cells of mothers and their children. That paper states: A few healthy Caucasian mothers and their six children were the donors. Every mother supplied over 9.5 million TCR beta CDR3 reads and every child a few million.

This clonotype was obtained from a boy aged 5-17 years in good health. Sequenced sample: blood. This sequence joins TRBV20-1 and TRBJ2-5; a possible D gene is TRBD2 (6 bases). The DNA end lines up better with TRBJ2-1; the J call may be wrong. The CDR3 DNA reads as TGCAGTGGTGTTAGCCTAGCGACTGCCGATGAGCAGTTCTTC. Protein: CSGVSLATADEQFF.